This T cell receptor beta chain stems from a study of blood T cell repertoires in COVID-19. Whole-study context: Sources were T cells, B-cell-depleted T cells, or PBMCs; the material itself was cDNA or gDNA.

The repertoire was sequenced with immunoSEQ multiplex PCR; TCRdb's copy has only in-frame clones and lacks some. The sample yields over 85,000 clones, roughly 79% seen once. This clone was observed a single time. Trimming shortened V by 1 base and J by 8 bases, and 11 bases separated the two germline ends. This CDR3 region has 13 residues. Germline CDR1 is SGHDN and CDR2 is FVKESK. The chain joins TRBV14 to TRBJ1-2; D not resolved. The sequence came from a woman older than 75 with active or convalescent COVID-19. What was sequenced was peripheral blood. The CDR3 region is CASSQGHREGYTF. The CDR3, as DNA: TGTGCCAGCAGCCAAGGACACCGTGAAGGCTACACCTTC.